This paragraph reports one T cell receptor beta chain. This sample is drawn from a study of blood T cell repertoires in COVID-19. On the study more broadly: Acute-phase and convalescent COVID-19 samples originated in the United States, Italy and Spain. T cells, B-cell-depleted T cells, or PBMCs supplied cDNA or gDNA.

CDR3 length: 17 residues. Germline CDR1 is KGHSH and CDR2 is LQKENI. V lost 3 bases and J lost 1; bases outside the gene matches: 10. Produced via immunoSEQ multiplex PCR; TCRdb's table is partial and in-frame only. The table shows about 44,000 clones, with about 88% occurring only once. Sequencing used peripheral blood. The chain has TRBV18 and TRBJ1-2, with 8 bases lining up with TRBD1. The TCR comes from a man between 65 and 79 years old with active COVID-19. The CDR3 is CASSPLGQGAVNYGYTF. For the CDR3, the DNA is TGTGCCAGCTCACCCCTTGGACAGGGTGCTGTTAACTATGGCTACACCTTC.